This T cell receptor (beta chain) emerged from a study of T cell responses to AZD1222 COVID-19 vaccine. Overall study findings and caveats: Donors were mostly white British, more females; clonal diversity possibly underestimated. Repertoires were collected only later (after the peak T cell response had occurred).

In the case of this clone: Its antigen is undetermined.

TCRdb keeps only in-frame clones here, not all; method: immunoSEQ multiplex PCR. The table lists about 97,000 clones, about 88% of them singletons, with 2.5% to 3.5% in the top ten. V shed 6 bases and J shed 0 bases, with 15 bases lying between them. Germline-derived CDR1 and CDR2 are SGHAT and FQNNGV. The CDR3 length is 15 residues. The sequence was obtained from an adult in good health. The starting material was peripheral blood, obtained on day 0 of AZD1222 vaccination. The chain employs TRBV11-2 and TRBJ2-7; a possible D gene is TRBD2 (5 bases). This CDR3 is CASRVMSAGSYEQYF. In nucleotides, the CDR3 is TGTGCCAGCAGGGTAATGTCGGCGGGCTCCTACGAGCAGTACTTC.